The T cell receptor beta chain described here comes from a study of blood T cell repertoires in COVID-19 (dated by TCRdb to the early 2020s). The study in broad terms: Collaborator samples came from the United States, Italy and Spain and covered acute and convalescent phases of COVID-19. The prospective study material was composed of cDNA or gDNA derived from T cells, B-cell-depleted T cells, or PBMCs. Deeply sampled blood TCRbeta repertoires from subjects exposed to, actively infected with, or recovered from COVID-19 were included in the dataset. The repertoires were released in a freely available public database intended as a resource for research on the immune response to SARS-CoV-2. Samples were obtained from the ongoing ImmuneRACE study (first 160 participants) and from 1,200 or so subjects provided by 6 global collaborators. Sample metadata almost always included a de-identified subject ID, COVID-19 status, age in years and sex. Where available, HLA class I and class II types were taken from metadata supplied by the sample provider and were not determined by assay-based typing. General findings and caveats noted by the study authors: Clinical and demographic metadata were provided uncurated, with the amount varying by source and participant.

The CDR3 sequence holds 14 residues, the cysteine and phenylalanine included. Just CDR3 DNA is preserved here, 42 bases in frame from base 1. V and J are trimmed by 3 bases and 15 bases, and the gene matches miss 13 bases of the junction. CDR1 and CDR2 were assigned from the germline V gene (reference sequence) as LNHDA and SQIVND. Participants in the prospective study were aged about 18 to 95 years, lived in 24 United States geographic areas, and enrolled through a virtual design. To assign participants to cohorts, the prospective study relied on clinical history that participants themselves reported in a screening survey and a study questionnaire. Recovered participants in ImmuneRACE Cohort 3 were defined by two consecutive negative NP/OP PCR tests, clearance by a healthcare professional, or resolution of symptoms. In the prospective study, whole blood, serum and a nasopharyngeal or oropharyngeal swab were collected from each participant by mobile phlebotomists. Additional blood draws and questionnaires over a 2-month period could optionally be provided by prospective study participants. Before DNA extraction, prospective study blood samples were shipped either frozen or at room temperature.

About this clone: The clone's antigen remains unknown. There are no base qualities to consult, and no much larger clone falls within one base.

The immunoSEQ Assay, a bias-controlled multiplex PCR, was used to amplify TCRbeta CDR3 regions from genomic DNA. In the source study's methods: The number of nucleated cells in each sample was estimated by amplification of reference gene primers within the assay. To quantify the absolute abundance of each unique TCRbeta CDR3 rearrangement, sequence reads were collapsed and filtered. For each sample, productive Simpson clonality was calculated by taking the square root of Simpson's diversity index across productive rearrangements. TCRdb's version of the immuneACCESS table is confined to in-frame rearrangements and falls short of the full clone set. An unresolved V gene accounts for under half of the shortfall where checked; the remainder is of unknown origin. That table supplies the V and J calls and clone size; D and trimming were determined from the DNA. Across this sample there are around 300,000 clones, with roughly 86% seen only once. Of the sample, under 3% falls within the top ten clones.

This receptor was taken from a woman between 18 and 29 years old who had recovered from COVID-19. The V gene is TRBV19 and the J gene is TRBJ2-1; 8 bases in the junction line up with TRBD2. Sequences were obtained from PBMCs or T cells enriched from blood (not recorded which). The sequenced DNA: TGTGCCAGTAGTATGGTGTCGGCTAGCGGGCAACGGTTCTTC. This codes for CASSMVSASGQRFF.